Below, 5 T cell receptor beta chains from the same sample are listed, as sequenced in a study of cytomegalovirus exposure and HLA in healthy donors (dated by TCRdb to about 2017). Library construction relied on the immunoSEQ multiplex PCR assay. For the multiplex PCR, a mixture combining 60 forward primers for TCR Vbeta segments and 13 reverse primers for TCR Jbeta segments was used. As stored in TCRdb, this immuneACCESS dataset retains in-frame rearrangements with V and J assigned. A fraction of the clones does not appear; measured against another copy, unresolved V genes explain less than half of the discrepancy, and the remainder lacks a known reason. The table for this sample lists 200,000 to 250,000 clones; 60% to 80% of them were counted only once. Around 2% of the sample goes to the ten largest clones. Sequenced sample: PBMCs. Receptors originate from a man aged 18 to 29 in good health and CMV-seronegative.

The chain combines TRBV7-9 with TRBJ1-2; 10 bases match TRBD1. V was pared by 5 bases and J by 2 bases, with 5 bases of the junction left unmatched. This CDR3 contains 15 residues. Germline-derived CDR1 and CDR2 are SEHNR and FQNEAQ (reference sequence). The CDR3: CASSGPGQGNYGYTF. The CDR3 region has the DNA TGTGCCAGCAGCGGACCGGGACAGGGGAACTATGGCTACACCTTC. The whole variable domain, remainder taken from reference TRBV7-9 and TRBJ1-2, is DTGVSQNPRHKITKRGQNVTFRCDPISEHNRLYWYRQTLGQGPEFLTYFQNEAQLEKSRLLSDRFSAERPKGSFSTLEIQRTEQGDSAMYLCASSGPGQGNYGYTFGSGTRLTVV.

A few counts support this clone. V is TRBV5-6 and J is TRBJ1-2; D uncertain. Germline-derived CDR1 and CDR2 are SGHDT and YYEEEE. Trimming cost V 7 bases and J 8 bases, with 9 bases left between them. The CDR3 totals 10 residues. The CDR3 nucleotides are TGTGCCAGCCAGGAAACGGGCTACACCTTC. This sequence encodes CASQETGYTF.

The V call is TRBV7-3, the J call TRBJ2-5; 7 bases map to TRBD2. The CDR3 has 15 residues. Losses at the gene ends were 2 bases for V and 5 bases for J; bases not matched to a gene: 8. CDR1 SGHTA and CDR2 FQGTGA come from the germline V gene. The CDR3 is CASSLQAGVGETQYF. The CDR3 nucleotides read TGTGCCAGCAGCTTACAGGCGGGAGTGGGGGAGACCCAGTACTTC.

Comments on this clone: A read error may produce the germline difference seen at one junction end. This chain joins TRBV7-7 and TRBJ2-2; D unclear. The CDR3 loop spans 14 amino acids. Germline CDR1 is SSHAT and CDR2 is FNYEAQ (reference sequence). The CDR3 region has the DNA TGTGCTAGCAGCCCCTCCCCCACGGGCGGGGAGCTGTTTTTT. It translates to CASSPSPTGGELFF.

The gene calls are TRBV7-9 and TRBJ2-4; D is ambiguous. The CDR3 runs to 15 residues. Germline lookup yields CDR1 SEHNR and CDR2 FQNEAQ (reference sequence). V lost 2 bases and J 3 bases, leaving 11 bases between the germline ends. The CDR3, as DNA: TGTGCCAGCAGCTTACCAGGATTAGGCAAAAACATTCAGTACTTC. Amino acid sequence: CASSLPGLGKNIQYF.